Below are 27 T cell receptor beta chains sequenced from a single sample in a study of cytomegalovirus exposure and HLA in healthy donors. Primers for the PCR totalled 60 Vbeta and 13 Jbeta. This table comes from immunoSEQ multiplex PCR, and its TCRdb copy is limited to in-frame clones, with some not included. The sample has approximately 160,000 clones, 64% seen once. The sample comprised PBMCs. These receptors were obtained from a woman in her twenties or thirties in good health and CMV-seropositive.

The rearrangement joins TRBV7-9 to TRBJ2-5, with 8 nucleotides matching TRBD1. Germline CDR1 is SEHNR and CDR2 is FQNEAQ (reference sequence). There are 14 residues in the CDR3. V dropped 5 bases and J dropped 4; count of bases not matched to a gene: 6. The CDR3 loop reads CASSTRGTGETQYF. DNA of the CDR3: TGTGCCAGCAGCACAAGAGGGACAGGAGAGACCCAGTACTTC.

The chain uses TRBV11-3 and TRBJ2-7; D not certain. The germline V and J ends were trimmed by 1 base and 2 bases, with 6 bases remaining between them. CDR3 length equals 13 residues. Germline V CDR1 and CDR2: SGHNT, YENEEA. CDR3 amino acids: CASSLASAYEQYF. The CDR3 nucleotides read TGTGCCAGCAGCTTAGCTTCGGCCTACGAGCAGTACTTC.

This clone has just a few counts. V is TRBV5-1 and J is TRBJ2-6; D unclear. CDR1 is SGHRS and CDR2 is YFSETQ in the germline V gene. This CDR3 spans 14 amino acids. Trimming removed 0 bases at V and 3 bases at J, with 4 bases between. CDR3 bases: TGCGCCAGCAGCTTGGCCGTTGGGGCCAACGTCCTGACTTTC. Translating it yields CASSLAVGANVLTF.

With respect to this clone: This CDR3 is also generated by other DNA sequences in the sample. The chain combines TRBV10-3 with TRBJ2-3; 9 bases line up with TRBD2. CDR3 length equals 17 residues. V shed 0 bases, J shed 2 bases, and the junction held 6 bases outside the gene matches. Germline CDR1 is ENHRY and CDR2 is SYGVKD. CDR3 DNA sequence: TGTGCCATCAGTGAGTCGCGGCTAGCGGGATCCACAGATACGCAGTATTTT. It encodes CAISESRLAGSTDTQYF.

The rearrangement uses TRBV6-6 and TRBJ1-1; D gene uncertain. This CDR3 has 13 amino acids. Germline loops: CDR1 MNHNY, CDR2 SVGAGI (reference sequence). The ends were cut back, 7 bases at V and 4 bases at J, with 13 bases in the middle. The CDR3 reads CASTRGVGTEAFF. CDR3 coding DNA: TGTGCCAGCACCCGCGGGGTGGGCACTGAAGCTTTCTTT.

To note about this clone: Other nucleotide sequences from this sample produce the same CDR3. The CDR3 coding sequence is TGCGCCAGCAGCTTGAGGGGGCAGGGCGAAGAGACCCAGTACTTC. Protein: CASSLRGQGEETQYF. The chain links TRBV5-1 to TRBJ2-5; 7 nucleotides align to TRBD1. Trimming at V came to 1 base and at J to 3 bases, leaving 6 bases not matched to a gene. Germline V gives CDR1 SGHRS, CDR2 YFSETQ. This CDR3 region has 15 residues. Full variable domain (rest looked up from reference TRBV5-1 and TRBJ2-5): KAGVTQTPRYLIKTRGQQVTLSCSPISGHRSVSWYQQTPGQGLQFLFEYFSETQRNKGNFPGRFSGRQFSNSRSEMNVSTLELGDSALYLCASSLRGQGEETQYFGPGTRLLVL.

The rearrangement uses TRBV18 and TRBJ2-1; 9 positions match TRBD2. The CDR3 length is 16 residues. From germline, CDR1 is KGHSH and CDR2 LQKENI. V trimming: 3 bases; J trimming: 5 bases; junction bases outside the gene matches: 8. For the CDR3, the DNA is TGTGCCAGCTCACCCCTCCTAGCGGGGTCAGACAATGAGCAGTTCTTC. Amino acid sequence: CASSPLLAGSDNEQFF.

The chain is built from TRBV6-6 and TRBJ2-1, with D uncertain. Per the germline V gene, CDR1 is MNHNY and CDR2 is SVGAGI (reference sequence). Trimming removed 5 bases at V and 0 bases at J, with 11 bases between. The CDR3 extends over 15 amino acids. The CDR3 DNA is TGTGCCAGCAGTCCCCCACTGCTCTCCTACAATGAGCAGTTCTTC. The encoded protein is CASSPPLLSYNEQFF.

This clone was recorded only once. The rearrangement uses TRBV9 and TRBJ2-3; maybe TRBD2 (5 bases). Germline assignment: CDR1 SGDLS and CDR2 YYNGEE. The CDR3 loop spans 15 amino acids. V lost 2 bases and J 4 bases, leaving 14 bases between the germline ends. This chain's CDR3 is CASSVLGAGADTQYF. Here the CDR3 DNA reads TGTGCCAGCAGCGTCCTAGGAGCCGGGGCAGATACGCAGTATTTT.

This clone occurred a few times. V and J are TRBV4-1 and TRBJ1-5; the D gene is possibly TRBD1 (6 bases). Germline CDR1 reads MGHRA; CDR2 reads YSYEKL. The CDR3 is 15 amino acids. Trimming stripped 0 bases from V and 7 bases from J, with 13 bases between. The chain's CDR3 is CASSQEDSIGQPQHF. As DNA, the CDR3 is TGCGCCAGCAGCCAAGAGGACAGTATAGGCCAGCCCCAGCATTTT.

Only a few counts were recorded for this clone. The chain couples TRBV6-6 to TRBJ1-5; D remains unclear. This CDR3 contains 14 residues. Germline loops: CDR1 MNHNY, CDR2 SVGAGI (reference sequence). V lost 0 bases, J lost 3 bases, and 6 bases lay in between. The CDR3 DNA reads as TGTGCCAGCAGTTACTCGGTCTACAATCAGCCCCAGCATTTT. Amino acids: CASSYSVYNQPQHF.

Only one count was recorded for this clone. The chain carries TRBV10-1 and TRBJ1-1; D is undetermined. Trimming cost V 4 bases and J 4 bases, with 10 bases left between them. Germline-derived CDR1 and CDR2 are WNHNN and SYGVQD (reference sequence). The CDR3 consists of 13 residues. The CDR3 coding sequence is TGCGCCAGCAGTGTGAGCTGGAGCACTGAAGCTTTCTTT. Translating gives CASSVSWSTEAFF.

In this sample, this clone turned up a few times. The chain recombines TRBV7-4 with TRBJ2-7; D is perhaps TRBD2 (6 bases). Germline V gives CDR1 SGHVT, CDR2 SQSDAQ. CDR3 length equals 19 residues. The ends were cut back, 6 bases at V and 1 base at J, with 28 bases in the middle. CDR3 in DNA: TGTGCCAGCAGTCGAGCTAGCGTTAAAAGCCCTCTTTTGTCCTACGAGCAGTACTTC. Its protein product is CASSRASVKSPLLSYEQYF.

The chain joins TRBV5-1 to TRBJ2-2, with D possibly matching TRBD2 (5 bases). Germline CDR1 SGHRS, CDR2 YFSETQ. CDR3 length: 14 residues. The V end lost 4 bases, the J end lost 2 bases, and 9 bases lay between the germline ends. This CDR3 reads CASSRTYNTGELFF. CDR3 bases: TGCGCCAGCAGCCGGACTTATAACACCGGGGAGCTGTTTTTT.

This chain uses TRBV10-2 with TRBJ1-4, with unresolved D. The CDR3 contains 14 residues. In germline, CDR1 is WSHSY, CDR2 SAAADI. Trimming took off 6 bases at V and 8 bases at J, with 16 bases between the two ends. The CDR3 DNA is TGCGCCAGCAGGAGCGGAGTTGTTCGGGAAAAACTGTTTTTT. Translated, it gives CASRSGVVREKLFF.

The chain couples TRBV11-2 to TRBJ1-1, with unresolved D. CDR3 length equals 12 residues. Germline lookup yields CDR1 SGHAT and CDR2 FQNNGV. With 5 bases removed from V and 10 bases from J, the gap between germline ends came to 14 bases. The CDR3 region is CASSLSPSSAFF. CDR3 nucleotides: TGTGCCAGCAGCCTGAGCCCCTCGTCAGCTTTCTTT.

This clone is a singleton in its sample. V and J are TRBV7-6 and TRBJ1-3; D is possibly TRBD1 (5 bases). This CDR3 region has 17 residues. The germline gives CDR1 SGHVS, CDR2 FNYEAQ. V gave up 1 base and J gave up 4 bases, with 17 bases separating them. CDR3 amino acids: CASSLEARAEHGNTIYF. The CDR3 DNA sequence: TGTGCCAGCAGCTTAGAAGCCAGGGCAGAGCACGGAAACACCATATATTTT.

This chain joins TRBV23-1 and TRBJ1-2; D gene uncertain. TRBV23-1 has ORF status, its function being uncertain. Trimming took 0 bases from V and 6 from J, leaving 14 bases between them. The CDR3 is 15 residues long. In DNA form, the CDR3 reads TGCGCCAGCAGTCAATCTGAGGTGTCGCTCAATGGCTACACCTTC. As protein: CASSQSEVSLNGYTF.

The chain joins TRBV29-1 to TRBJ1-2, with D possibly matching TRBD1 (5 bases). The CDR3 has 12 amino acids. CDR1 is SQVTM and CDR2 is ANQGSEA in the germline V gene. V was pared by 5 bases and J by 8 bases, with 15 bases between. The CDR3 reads CSVNQGLEGYTF. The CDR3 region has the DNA TGCAGCGTTAACCAGGGTCTAGAGGGCTACACCTTC. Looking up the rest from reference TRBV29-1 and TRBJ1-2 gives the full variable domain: SAVISQKPSRDICQRGTSLTIQCQVDSQVTMMFWYRQQPGQSLTLIATANQGSEATYESGFVIDKFPISRPNLTFSTLTVSNMSPEDSSIYLCSVNQGLEGYTFGSGTRLTVV.

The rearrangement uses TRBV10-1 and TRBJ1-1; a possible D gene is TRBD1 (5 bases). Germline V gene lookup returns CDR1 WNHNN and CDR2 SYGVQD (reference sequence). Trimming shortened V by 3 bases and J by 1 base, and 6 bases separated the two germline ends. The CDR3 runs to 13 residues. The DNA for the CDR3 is TGCGCCAGCAGTGACAGGGAGAACACTGAAGCTTTCTTT. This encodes CASSDRENTEAFF.

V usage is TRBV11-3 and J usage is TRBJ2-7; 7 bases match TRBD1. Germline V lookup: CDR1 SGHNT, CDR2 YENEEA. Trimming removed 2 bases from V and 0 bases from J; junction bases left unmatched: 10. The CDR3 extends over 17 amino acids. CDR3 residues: CASSLPTGRDSSYEQYF. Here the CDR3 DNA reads TGTGCCAGCAGCTTACCCACGGGCCGGGACAGCTCCTACGAGCAGTACTTC.

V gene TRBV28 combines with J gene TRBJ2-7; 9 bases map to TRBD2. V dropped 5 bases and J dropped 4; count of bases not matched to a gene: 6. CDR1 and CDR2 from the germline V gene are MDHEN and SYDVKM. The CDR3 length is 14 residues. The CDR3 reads CASSQAGGPYEQYF. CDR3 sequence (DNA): TGTGCCAGCAGTCAGGCGGGGGGGCCGTACGAGCAGTACTTC.

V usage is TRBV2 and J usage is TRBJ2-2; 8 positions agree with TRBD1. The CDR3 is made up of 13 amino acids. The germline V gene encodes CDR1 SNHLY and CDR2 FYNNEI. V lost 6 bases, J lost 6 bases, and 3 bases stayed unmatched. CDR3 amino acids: CASSGQGAGELFF. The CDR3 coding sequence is TGTGCCAGCAGCGGACAGGGAGCCGGGGAGCTGTTTTTT. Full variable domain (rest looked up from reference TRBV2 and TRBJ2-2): EPEVTQTPSHQVTQMGQEVILRCVPISNHLYFYWYRQILGQKVEFLVSFYNNEISEKSEIFDDQFSVERPDGSNFTLKIRSTKLEDSAMYFCASSGQGAGELFFGEGSRLTVL.

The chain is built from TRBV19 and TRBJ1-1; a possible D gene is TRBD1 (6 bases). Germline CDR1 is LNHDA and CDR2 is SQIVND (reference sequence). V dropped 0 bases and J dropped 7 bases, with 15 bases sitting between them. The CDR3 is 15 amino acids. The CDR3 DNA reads TGTGCCAGTAGTATAGATTGGCGGACCAGGGGTGAAGCTTTCTTT. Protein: CASSIDWRTRGEAFF.

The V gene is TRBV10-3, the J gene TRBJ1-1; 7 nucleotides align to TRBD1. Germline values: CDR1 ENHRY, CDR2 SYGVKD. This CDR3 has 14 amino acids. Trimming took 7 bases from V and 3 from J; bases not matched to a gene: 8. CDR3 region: CAIKGWDSYTEAFF. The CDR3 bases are TGTGCCATCAAGGGATGGGACAGTTACACTGAAGCTTTCTTT.

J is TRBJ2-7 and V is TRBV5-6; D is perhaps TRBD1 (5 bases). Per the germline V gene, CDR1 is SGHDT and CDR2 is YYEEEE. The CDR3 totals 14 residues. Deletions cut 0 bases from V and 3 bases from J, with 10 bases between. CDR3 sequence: CASSLVLRGYEQYF. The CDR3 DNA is TGTGCCAGCAGCTTGGTCCTTAGGGGCTACGAGCAGTACTTC.

The CDR3 coding sequence is TGTGCCAGTAGAGGACAGAAAGAGACCCAGTACTTC. Residues: CASRGQKETQYF. The chain carries TRBV19 and TRBJ2-5, with TRBD1 as a possible D gene (6 bases). Per germline, CDR1 LNHDA and CDR2 SQIVND (reference sequence). V dropped 6 bases and J dropped 3 bases, with 8 bases sitting between them. The CDR3 covers 12 residues.